A single sample gave rise to the 21 T cell receptor beta chains below, sequenced in a study of breast tumors, draining lymph nodes, adjacent tissues. Breast cancer patients provided tissue from their axillary draining lymph nodes. TCRdb re-called the multiplex PCR reads with MiXCR, one entry per CDR3 protein. The sample includes around 230,000 distinct CDR3 sequences, 32% of them seen just once. Sample: axillary lymph node tissue. The receptor set was obtained from a female donor with breast cancer. Some clones in this sample may be carry-over from other donors' samples.

Ten or more counts support this clonotype. The chain uses TRBV7-2 and TRBJ2-3; D may be TRBD2 (5 bases). Trimming pared 5 bases from V and 0 bases from J, leaving 12 bases between. Germline CDR1 SGHTA, CDR2 FQGNSA. The CDR3 is 15 amino acids. This chain's CDR3 is CASSRVASSTDTQYF. DNA of the CDR3: TGTGCCAGCAGCCGTGTAGCGTCTAGCACAGATACGCAGTATTTT.

This clonotype was counted at least ten times. CDR3 region: CASSLMGGGNQPQHF. The CDR3 DNA reads TGTGCCAGCAGTTTAATGGGTGGTGGGAATCAGCCCCAGCATTTT. The chain uses TRBV28 and TRBJ1-5; no clear D gene. The CDR3 runs to 15 residues. V lost 2 bases and J 4 bases, leaving 12 bases between the germline ends. The V gene's germline CDR1 is MDHEN and CDR2 SYDVKM.

This clonotype was observed many times. This chain connects TRBV19 to TRBJ2-1; TRBD2 matches at 7 bases. The germline gives CDR1 LNHDA, CDR2 SQIVND (reference sequence). The CDR3 totals 14 residues. The trim removed 3 bases at V and 7 bases at J, leaving 6 bases unmatched. CDR3 nucleotides: TGTGCCAGTAGTATGCGCGGGAGTGGGAATGAGCAGTTCTTC. Translation gives CASSMRGSGNEQFF.

This chain uses TRBV7-2 with TRBJ1-6, with D perhaps matching TRBD1 (6 bases). The V end was cut by 4 bases, the J end by 18 bases, with 25 bases between. The CDR3 has 15 residues. Germline lookup yields CDR1 SGHTA and CDR2 FQGNSA. CDR3 DNA sequence: TGTGCCAGCAGCTCTACAGGGTCCCTTAATTCACCGCCCCACTTT. It specifies CASSSTGSLNSPPHF. Full variable domain (remainder filled in from reference TRBV7-2 and TRBJ1-6): GAGVSQSPSNKVTEKGKDVELRCDPISGHTALYWYRQSLGQGLEFLIYFQGNSAPDKSGLPSDRFSAERTGGSVSTLTIQRTQQEDSAVYLCASSSTGSLNSPPHFGNGTRLTVT.

As regards this clonotype: This may be a read error: a much more frequent sequence differs by one nucleotide. V and J are TRBV3-1 and TRBJ1-3; tentative D call: TRBD1 (5 bases). CDR1 LGHDT and CDR2 YNNKEL come from the germline V gene (reference sequence). The CDR3 has 16 amino acids. Trimming took off 5 bases at V and 0 bases at J, with 14 bases between the two ends. Here the CDR3 reads CASSSGLPLSGNTIYF. The CDR3 DNA reads as TGTGCCAGCAGCTCGGGACTCCCGCTCTCTGGAAACACCATATATTTT.

J is TRBJ2-3 and V is TRBV20-1; D not resolved. The germline CDR1 and CDR2 sequences are DFQATT and SNEGSKA (reference sequence). Trimming removed 5 bases at V and 11 bases at J, with 17 bases between. This CDR3 is 12 amino acids long. CDR3 region: CSASAGHNEQYF. The CDR3 bases are TGCAGTGCTTCCGCCGGCCACAATGAGCAGTATTTT.

The chain uses TRBV2 and TRBJ1-5; maybe TRBD1 (5 bases). The CDR3 is made up of 15 amino acids. The germline V gene encodes CDR1 SNHLY and CDR2 FYNNEI. The V end lost 8 bases, the J end lost 2 bases, and 16 bases lay between the germline ends. The CDR3 DNA reads TGTGCCAGCGGCGGTGGGGGAGGTGGCAATCAGCCCCAGCATTTT. Its protein is CASGGGGGGNQPQHF.

On this clonotype itself: A clone one base away is much larger, so this may be a read error. The V and J genes are TRBV6-1 and TRBJ1-2; possibly TRBD1 for D (6 bases). CDR3 length: 17 residues. Germline V gives CDR1 MNHNS, CDR2 SASEGT. The CDR3 loop reads CASQRETGKFWSYGCTF. The CDR3 DNA reads TGTGCCAGCCAGAGGGAAACAGGGAAGTTCTGGAGTTATGGCTGCACCTTC.

This clonotype has at least ten counts. This chain uses TRBV11-2 with TRBJ2-2; 11 bases fit TRBD2. V shed 2 bases, J shed 6 bases, and the junction held 5 bases outside the gene matches. The CDR3 consists of 16 residues. Germline assignment: CDR1 SGHAT and CDR2 FQNNGV. The chain's CDR3 is CASSLSTSGSSGELFF. The CDR3 DNA is TGTGCCAGCAGCTTATCTACTAGCGGGAGTTCCGGGGAGCTGTTTTTT.

This clonotype occurred many times. V usage is TRBV5-1 and J usage is TRBJ1-6; TRBD1 matches at 7 bases. This CDR3 spans 14 amino acids. Germline CDR1 reads SGHRS; CDR2 reads YFSETQ. The junction had 2 bases not matched to a gene; V was cut back by 0 bases and J by 8 bases. The CDR3 protein is CASSLETGDSPLHF. The CDR3 DNA reads as TGCGCCAGCAGCTTGGAAACAGGGGATTCACCCCTCCACTTT.

This clonotype was observed at least ten times. V and J are TRBV20-1 and TRBJ1-1, with TRBD1 identical over 8 bases. The germline V gene encodes CDR1 DFQATT and CDR2 SNEGSKA (reference sequence). The CDR3 is 13 amino acids. Germline trimming cut 6 bases from V and 1 base from J; bases unmatched to any gene: 4. The CDR3 coding sequence is TGCAGTGCAACCGGGACAGGGAACACTGAAGCTTTCTTT. Its protein is CSATGTGNTEAFF.

This clonotype showed up many times. This sequence joins TRBV25-1 and TRBJ1-5; D call uncertain. This CDR3 spans 13 amino acids. The germline gives CDR1 MGHDK, CDR2 SYGVNS. V was cut by 4 bases and J by 9 bases, with 13 bases left in between. The chain's CDR3 is CASSVNEHSPQHF. In DNA, the CDR3 is TGTGCCAGCAGTGTAAACGAACACTCGCCCCAGCATTTT.

This clonotype appeared many times. The V call is TRBV3-1, the J call TRBJ1-3; 9 bases align to TRBD1. This CDR3 is built from 18 residues. V dropped 1 base and J dropped 1; count of bases not matched to a gene: 8. The V gene's germline CDR1 is LGHDT and CDR2 YNNKEL (reference sequence). The CDR3 region is CASSQATRGTGSGNTIYF. Here the CDR3 DNA reads TGTGCCAGCAGCCAAGCGACCCGAGGGACAGGGTCTGGAAACACCATATATTTT.

The chain links TRBV20-1 to TRBJ2-7, with a weak D call TRBD2 (6 bases). The CDR3 has 14 residues. Germline CDR1 reads DFQATT; CDR2 reads SNEGSKA (reference sequence). V was pared by 3 bases and J by 6 bases, with 18 bases between. The CDR3 spells CSARTGRTTSEQYF. The DNA of the CDR3 is TGCAGTGCTAGGACGGGCCGGACTACCTCCGAGCAGTACTTC.

Ten or more counts support this clonotype. The chain joins TRBV7-2 to TRBJ2-3; D call uncertain. CDR1 and CDR2 from the germline V gene are SGHTA and FQGNSA. V was cut by 5 bases and J by 5 bases, with 11 bases left in between. This CDR3 contains 13 residues. The CDR3 DNA reads as TGTGCCAGCAGCCCGGCAGGCCTAGATACGCAGTATTTT. Translation: CASSPAGLDTQYF. The full variable domain, rest sourced from reference TRBV7-2 and TRBJ2-3, is GAGVSQSPSNKVTEKGKDVELRCDPISGHTALYWYRQSLGQGLEFLIYFQGNSAPDKSGLPSDRFSAERTGGSVSTLTIQRTQQEDSAVYLCASSPAGLDTQYFGPGTRLTVL.

This clonotype was seen repeatedly, ten times or more. The gene calls are TRBV11-2 and TRBJ2-1, with 8 positions matching TRBD1. V lost 5 bases to trimming and J lost 7 bases; unmatched junction nucleotides: 10. The germline CDR1 and CDR2 sequences are SGHAT and FQNNGV. The CDR3 consists of 15 residues. The CDR3 protein is CASSVRDRTLNEQFF. In nucleotides, the CDR3 is TGTGCCAGCAGCGTCCGGGACAGGACGCTTAATGAGCAGTTCTTC.

The chain is built from TRBV20-1 and TRBJ2-3; D remains unclear. CDR3 length: 11 residues. The germline V gene encodes CDR1 DFQATT and CDR2 SNEGSKA (reference sequence). V lost 3 bases and J lost 6, with 7 bases in between. Written as DNA, the CDR3 is TGCAGTGCTAGTCCGGTTGATACGCAGTATTTT. This sequence encodes CSASPVDTQYF.

The V and J genes are TRBV2 and TRBJ1-3, with a possible D match to TRBD1 (5 bases). V lost 11 bases and J 0 bases, leaving 14 bases between the germline ends. Looked up from germline, CDR1 is SNHLY and CDR2 is FYNNEI. The CDR3 totals 14 residues. Here the CDR3 reads CASGTVVSGNTIYF. The DNA for the CDR3 is TGTGCCTCGGGGACGGTCGTCTCTGGAAACACCATATATTTT.

This clonotype was detected many times. CDR3 nucleotide sequence: TGTGCCTGGAGTGTACTAGTACGGTATGGCTACACCTTC. Protein sequence: CAWSVLVRYGYTF. This chain connects TRBV30 to TRBJ1-2; no clear D. The CDR3 contains 13 residues. V was shortened by 0 bases and J by 5 bases, with 10 bases between the two germline ends. Germline assignment: CDR1 GTSNPN and CDR2 SVGIG (reference sequence). Based on the CDR3 plus reference TRBV30 and TRBJ1-2, the full variable domain is SQTIHQWPATLVQPVGSPLSLECTVEGTSNPNLYWYRQAAGRGLQLLFYSVGIGQISSEVPQNLSASRPQDRQFILSSKKLLLSDSGFYLCAWSVLVRYGYTFGSGTRLTVV.

This clonotype was counted ten times or more. CDR3 residues: CASSLLVAGGHGYTF. In DNA, the CDR3 is TGTGCCAGCAGCTTACTCGTTGCGGGGGGCCATGGCTACACCTTC. The chain combines TRBV7-9 with TRBJ1-2; a weak D match, TRBD1 (6 bases). Trimming took off 2 bases at V and 6 bases at J, with 16 bases between the two ends. The CDR3 runs to 15 residues. Germline values: CDR1 SEHNR, CDR2 FQNEAQ (reference sequence).

V is TRBV12-1 and J is TRBJ2-3; no DNA check was done on the table's D call, TRBD1. TRBV12-1 is classified as a pseudogene. The CDR3 loop spans 17 amino acids. CDR3 residues: CASSFDRDGTSTDTQYF. In DNA, the CDR3 is TGTGCCAGCAGCTTTGACAGGGATGGCACTAGCACAGATACGCAGTATTTT.